This entry features one TCR beta chain sequence. The antigen is undetermined. V dropped 10 bases and J dropped 4 bases, with 10 bases sitting between them. This CDR3 comprises 11 residues. Germline assignment: CDR1 MDHEN and CDR2 SYDVKM. This sample stems from a study of Ad26.COV2.S vaccination and SARS-CoV-2 variants. Overall study: Donor was assigned to the Ad26.COV2.S arm of trial COV1001. The authors gave Ad26.COV2.S intramuscularly, either once or twice 56 days apart. Study observations and caveats: From the TCR breadth and depth analyses, total T cell responses may have been underestimated. Once vaccination had occurred, spike-specific CD8+ and CD4+ T cell responses reportedly showed substantial breadth.

Treatment specified: some 20 received Ad26.COV2.S at low or high dose, single or two shots; 5 received placebo; per-sample allocation not given. Material that was analyzed had been drawn on day 63 after the first vaccine or placebo injection. The repertoire was sequenced with immunoSEQ multiplex PCR; TCRdb's copy has only in-frame clones and lacks some. The sample has over 400,000 clones; 85% to 90% are singletons. The V gene is TRBV28, the J gene TRBJ1-1, with a possible D match to TRBD1 (6 bases). Sequences were derived from peripheral blood, sampled in a trial of Ad26.COV2.S vaccine versus placebo. This clonotype was obtained from a person between 18 and 59 years old who received the Ad26.COV2.S COVID-19 vaccine or a placebo. CDR3 residues: CATEGGTEAFF. The CDR3 DNA reads TGTGCCACCGAGGGGGGCACTGAAGCTTTCTTT.